What follows are 10 T cell receptor beta chains derived from one specimen sequenced in a study of cytomegalovirus exposure and HLA in healthy donors. The PCR contained 60 Vbeta and 13 Jbeta primers. Assay: immunoSEQ multiplex PCR; the TCRdb copy retains only in-frame clones and omits some. The table has 200,000 to 250,000 clones, less than 85% seen once. The source material was PBMCs. The receptors were sampled from a girl aged 2 to 10 in good health and CMV-seronegative.

CDR3 DNA sequence: TGTGCCAGCAGTGAAGAGCGGACGGCTGTCTATGGCTACACCTTC. Translation gives CASSEERTAVYGYTF. The rearrangement joins TRBV6-1 to TRBJ1-2; the D is unclear. This CDR3 contains 15 residues. The germline gives CDR1 MNHNS, CDR2 SASEGT. Deletions cut 1 base from V and 4 bases from J, with 13 bases between.

The gene calls are TRBV27 and TRBJ1-1; 8 bases are shared with TRBD1. Trimming removed 6 bases from V and 7 bases from J; junction bases left unmatched: 7. The germline V gene encodes CDR1 MNHEY and CDR2 SMNVEV (reference sequence). The length of the CDR3 is 13 residues. Here the CDR3 reads CASRYRGVGEAFF. DNA of the CDR3: TGTGCCAGCAGGTACAGGGGGGTAGGTGAAGCTTTCTTT.

In its sample, this clone was seen a few times. This CDR3 is CASTSFGQGRAFF. CDR3 DNA: TGTGCCAGCACCTCATTCGGACAGGGGCGAGCTTTCTTT. The rearrangement uses TRBV5-6 and TRBJ1-1; 9 positions agree with TRBD1. The germline V gene encodes CDR1 SGHDT and CDR2 YYEEEE. This CDR3 region has 13 residues. Trimming removed 6 bases from V and 10 bases from J; junction bases left unmatched: 10.

The chain links TRBV2 to TRBJ1-1; D gene uncertain. Germline CDR1 and CDR2: SNHLY and FYNNEI. CDR3 length equals 11 residues. V was trimmed by 11 bases and J by 5 bases, leaving 12 bases between them. For the CDR3, the DNA is TGTGCCTCGGGTAGTCCAACTGAAGCTTTCTTT. Translating it yields CASGSPTEAFF.

This clone has a handful of counts. The chain has TRBV13 and TRBJ2-7, with 7 positions matching TRBD1. Germline V gives CDR1 PRHDT, CDR2 FYEKMQ (reference sequence). Trimming took 5 bases from V and 7 from J; bases not matched to a gene: 5. There are 12 residues in the CDR3. The CDR3 bases are TGTGCCAGCAGCCCAGACAGGGCTGAGCAGTACTTC. Translating it yields CASSPDRAEQYF.

This sequence joins TRBV7-9 and TRBJ1-2; no firm D call. The ends were cut back, 1 base at V and 10 bases at J, with 19 bases in the middle. CDR1 and CDR2 (germline): SEHNR, FQNEAQ (reference sequence). The CDR3 runs to 15 residues. The CDR3 spells CASSLGSGARGSYTF. As DNA, the CDR3 is TGTGCCAGCAGCTTAGGTTCGGGCGCCCGCGGGTCCTACACCTTC.

The V call is TRBV23-1, the J call TRBJ2-7; perhaps TRBD1 as D (5 bases). TRBV23-1 is filed as an ORF, its function uncertain. V lost 4 bases and J lost 2, with 12 bases in between. The CDR3 length is 14 residues. CDR3 sequence reads: CASSPHRNTYEQYF. CDR3 coding DNA: TGCGCCAGCAGTCCGCACAGGAATACCTACGAGCAGTACTTC.

V and J are TRBV5-1 and TRBJ2-7; 12 bases align to TRBD2. The germline V gene has CDR1 SGHRS and CDR2 YFSETQ. CDR3 length: 14 amino acids. V trimming: 8 bases; J trimming: 4 bases; junction bases outside the gene matches: 7. CDR3 sequence reads: CASRWTSGKYEQYF. CDR3 nucleotides: TGCGCCAGTCGGTGGACTAGCGGGAAGTACGAGCAGTACTTC.

This clone appeared once. The chain employs TRBV19 and TRBJ1-2; 8 bases are shared with TRBD1. V trimming: 3 bases; J trimming: 8 bases; junction bases outside the gene matches: 5. This CDR3 spans 13 amino acids. Germline loops: CDR1 LNHDA, CDR2 SQIVND (reference sequence). In DNA, the CDR3 is TGTGCCAGTAGTATTTTGACAGGGGAAGGCTACACCTTC. Encoded protein: CASSILTGEGYTF.

This clone was seen only a few times. The J gene is TRBJ2-3, the V gene TRBV5-4; 9 nucleotides align to TRBD2. The CDR3 contains 15 residues. V gave up 1 base and J gave up 8 bases; unmatched junction bases: 8. The V gene's germline CDR1 is SGHNT and CDR2 YYREEE (reference sequence). CDR3 bases: TGTGCCAGCAGCTTGTGGCGGGGGGGCGAGGTTACGCAGTATTTT. This gives the protein CASSLWRGGEVTQYF.